The rows below give T cell receptor beta chains drawn from one sample of a study of shared clonotypes between healthy human individuals. Only in-frame clones appear in the TCRdb table, and some are missing; sequencing was by immunoSEQ multiplex PCR. Of roughly 1,000,000 clones in the sample, about four fifths were seen once. The sample comprised memory CD4+ T cells from PBMCs. The receptors were sampled from a man between 18 and 29 years old in good health. Some clones in this sample may be carry-over from other donors' samples. CDR3s include the opening cysteine and the closing phenylalanine or tryptophan. Each record gives: D gene, CDR3 length, clone size, V gene, J gene, CDR3 DNA, CDR3 protein. D genes are given only for firm matches. Clone size appears in some rows only: once, few, many, or a class for an expanded clone.

.	18	few	TRBV4-1	TRBJ2-3	TGCGCCAGCAGCCAAGATCGCGGAGGAAAACCTAGCACAGATACGCAGTATTTT	CASSQDRGGKPSTDTQYF
TRBD1	14	.	TRBV5-5	TRBJ2-7	TGTGCCAGCAGCACCCGACAGGGATTTTACGAGCAGTACTTC	CASSTRQGFYEQYF
.	10	.	TRBV7-9	TRBJ2-1	TGTGCCAGCAGCCCTTTTGAGCAGTTCTTC	CASSPFEQFF
.	15	.	TRBV18	TRBJ2-4	TGTGCCAGCTCACCCCGGGGGCAGGCCAAAAACATTCAGTACTTC	CASSPRGQAKNIQYF
.	16	.	TRBV7-2	TRBJ1-5	TGTGCCAGCAGCTTCCCCGACGGCAGGGATATGCAGCCCCAGCATTTT	CASSFPDGRDMQPQHF
.	14	.	TRBV9	TRBJ1-4	TGTGCCAGCAGCGTAGCCCAGGCGGGTGAAAAACTGTTTTTT	CASSVAQAGEKLFF
.	13	.	TRBV27	TRBJ1-2	TGTGCCAGCAGTTTTCTGGCAGGGGAAGGCTACACCTTC	CASSFLAGEGYTF
TRBD1	15	.	TRBV25-1	TRBJ2-1	TGTGCCAGCAGGAGGGACAGGGGACCCTACAATGAGCAGTTCTTC	CASRRDRGPYNEQFF
.	14	.	TRBV28	TRBJ1-5	TGTGCCAGCAGTAAACAGAATAGCAATCAGCCCCAGCATTTT	CASSKQNSNQPQHF
.	15	.	TRBV10-1	TRBJ2-1	TGCGCCAGCAGTGGTACGGGGGAAAGGTACAATGAGCAGTTCTTC	CASSGTGERYNEQFF
TRBD2	14	few	TRBV5-1	TRBJ2-3	TGCGCCAGCAGTGCGGGACTAGCAAGAGATACGCAGTATTTT	CASSAGLARDTQYF
TRBD2	19	few	TRBV15	TRBJ2-1	TGTGCCACCAGCAGACCGGGACTAGCATTATCTGGATCCTACAATGAGCAGTTCTTC	CATSRPGLALSGSYNEQFF